The 18 T cell receptor beta chains below come from one sample, sequenced in a study of cytomegalovirus exposure and HLA in healthy donors. The PCR contained 60 Vbeta and 13 Jbeta primers. Produced via immunoSEQ multiplex PCR; TCRdb's table is partial and in-frame only. In all, the sample yields around 140,000 clones. Material: PBMCs. All receptors derive from a woman aged 18-29 years in good health and CMV-seronegative.

The chain carries TRBV19 and TRBJ1-1; D unresolved. Germline assignment: CDR1 LNHDA and CDR2 SQIVND (reference sequence). The CDR3 contains 15 residues. V was clipped by 5 bases and J by 4 bases, with 17 bases between them. In DNA, the CDR3 is TGTGCCAGTAGTCCTAGTGGAAAGTTAGGCACTGAAGCTTTCTTT. Protein sequence: CASSPSGKLGTEAFF.

The V and J genes are TRBV5-5 and TRBJ2-1; D unclear. Germline V gene data show CDR1 as SGHKS and CDR2 as YYEKEE (reference sequence). V lost 4 bases, J lost 9 bases, and 8 bases lay in between. The CDR3 covers 11 residues. The CDR3 coding sequence is TGTGCCAGCAGCATATGGGCTGAGCAGTTCTTC. It specifies CASSIWAEQFF.

The chain couples TRBV29-1 to TRBJ2-3, with 15 bases fitting TRBD2. CDR1 is SQVTM, CDR2 ANQGSEA, per germline. The CDR3 is 14 amino acids. Trimming cost V 6 bases and J 5 bases; bases outside gene matches: 3. The CDR3 spells CSVEGLAGGDTQYF. CDR3 DNA: TGCAGCGTCGAGGGACTAGCGGGAGGAGATACGCAGTATTTT.

The V gene is TRBV10-3, the J gene TRBJ2-1; 7 bases are shared with TRBD2. This CDR3 is 14 amino acids long. V lost 3 bases, J lost 5 bases, and 4 bases stayed unmatched. Per germline, CDR1 ENHRY and CDR2 SYGVKD. CDR3 amino acids: CAISDGLADNEQFF. For the CDR3, the DNA is TGTGCCATCAGTGACGGGCTAGCGGACAATGAGCAGTTCTTC.

This rearrangement joins TRBV7-2 to TRBJ2-7, with TRBD1 identical over 8 bases. CDR3 length: 14 residues. CDR1 and CDR2 (germline): SGHTA, FQGNSA. The V gene end was trimmed by 4 bases and the J gene end by 3 bases; junction bases not matched to a gene: 5. DNA for the CDR3: TGTGCCAGCAGCTCCATAGGACAGGGCTACGAGCAGTACGTC. The encoded protein is CASSSIGQGYEQYV.

The V and J genes are TRBV2 and TRBJ2-2; maybe TRBD2 (6 bases). The V end was cut by 4 bases, the J end by 6 bases, with 9 bases between. From germline, CDR1 is SNHLY and CDR2 FYNNEI. CDR3 length: 13 amino acids. CDR3 protein: CASSVRGPGELFF. For the CDR3, the DNA is TGTGCCAGCAGTGTGCGGGGCCCCGGGGAGCTGTTTTTT.

CDR3 loop: CASSRGTGRGEKLFF. The CDR3, as DNA: TGTGCCAGCAGTAGAGGGACAGGGCGGGGTGAAAAACTGTTTTTT. The chain is built from TRBV27 and TRBJ1-4, with TRBD1 matching over 9 bases. The CDR3 covers 15 residues. Germline V gene sequence: CDR1 MNHEY, CDR2 SMNVEV (reference sequence). Germline trimming cut 5 bases from V and 7 bases from J; bases unmatched to any gene: 8. The whole variable domain, remainder taken from reference TRBV27 and TRBJ1-4, is EAQVTQNPRYLITVTGKKLTVTCSQNMNHEYMSWYRQDPGLGLRQIYYSMNVEVTDKGDVPEGYKVSRKEKRNFPLILESPSPNQTSLYFCASSRGTGRGEKLFFGSGTQLSVL.

The CDR3 protein is CASSSNGGSSYNEQFF. In DNA form, the CDR3 reads TGTGCCAGCAGTTCGAACGGCGGTAGCTCCTACAATGAGCAGTTCTTC. The chain employs TRBV5-4 and TRBJ2-1, with D uncertain. V lost 5 bases and J lost 0, with 15 bases in between. CDR1 is SGHNT, CDR2 YYREEE, per germline (reference sequence). The CDR3 consists of 16 residues.

The genes are TRBV25-1 and TRBJ2-3, with D tentatively TRBD2 (6 bases). V was trimmed by 4 bases and J by 4 bases, leaving 6 bases between them. Germline loops: CDR1 MGHDK, CDR2 SYGVNS. CDR3 length: 12 amino acids. For the CDR3, the DNA is TGTGCCAGCAGTGGACTAGCAGATACGCAGTATTTT. It translates to CASSGLADTQYF.

The chain joins TRBV5-1 to TRBJ1-4; possibly TRBD1 for D (6 bases). V was pared by 5 bases and J by 3 bases, with 8 bases between. Germline lookup yields CDR1 SGHRS and CDR2 YFSETQ. The CDR3 extends over 13 amino acids. This CDR3 reads CASRQGSNEKLFF. The CDR3 nucleotides read TGCGCCAGCAGACAGGGCTCTAATGAAAAACTGTTTTTT.

V and J are TRBV11-2 and TRBJ2-2; the match to TRBD2 covers 7 bases. Germline CDR1 reads SGHAT; CDR2 reads FQNNGV. Trimming took 4 bases from V and 4 from J; bases not matched to a gene: 15. CDR3 length equals 18 residues. The CDR3 DNA follows: TGTGCCAGCAGCTCTTTAGGGCCCGGGACTACTTCCACCGGGGAGCTGTTTTTT. Translation gives CASSSLGPGTTSTGELFF.

V gene TRBV5-1 combines with J gene TRBJ2-5, with a weak D call TRBD1 (5 bases). The tail of the sequence fits TRBJ2-7 better, so the J call may be wrong. The germline gives CDR1 SGHRS, CDR2 YFSETQ. The CDR3 is 14 amino acids. CDR3 nucleotides: TGCGCCAGCAGCCTGGGCAGGGAAGGCCGCGAGCAGTACTTC. Protein product: CASSLGREGREQYF.

This chain links TRBV30 with TRBJ2-7, with 11 bases matching TRBD2. V gave up 2 bases and J gave up 7 bases; unmatched junction bases: 13. This CDR3 contains 16 residues. Germline CDR1 reads GTSNPN; CDR2 reads SVGIG (reference sequence). CDR3 in DNA: TGTGCCTGGAGTCGTATGGCGTATGGGACTAGCGGTGAGCAGTACGTC. Its protein product is CAWSRMAYGTSGEQYV.

The chain joins TRBV6-6 to TRBJ2-7, with a weak D call TRBD2 (6 bases). Germline V gene lookup returns CDR1 MNHNY and CDR2 SVGAGI (reference sequence). CDR3 size: 16 residues. V lost 4 bases and J lost 4, with 20 bases in between. For the CDR3, the DNA is TGTGCCAGCAGTTTAAAAACCGGGACTCCGAAATACGAGCAGTACTTC. Protein product: CASSLKTGTPKYEQYF.

The V and J genes are TRBV7-9 and TRBJ2-7; possible D gene TRBD1, 7 bases. This CDR3 spans 15 amino acids. Germline V gives CDR1 SEHNR, CDR2 FQNEAQ (reference sequence). Trimming took off 5 bases at V and 5 bases at J, with 19 bases between the two ends. The CDR3 DNA reads TGTGCCAGCAGCGCGGCCGGGGGACAGCGAAACGAGCAGTACTTC. Amino acid sequence: CASSAAGGQRNEQYF.

This chain connects TRBV6-1 to TRBJ2-5; tentative D call: TRBD2 (6 bases). CDR3 length: 13 amino acids. V was clipped by 0 bases and J by 7 bases, with 9 bases between them. From germline, CDR1 is MNHNS and CDR2 SASEGT. CDR3 bases: TGTGCCAGCAGTGAAGCGCTCGGGGGGACCCAGTACTTC. Its protein is CASSEALGGTQYF.

The V call is TRBV6-5, the J call TRBJ2-3; D unresolved. Trimming took off 8 bases at V and 4 bases at J, with 13 bases between the two ends. Germline V gene data show CDR1 as MNHEY and CDR2 as SVGAGI. The CDR3 spans 13 residues. The CDR3 region is CASGLPQADTQYF. CDR3 DNA: TGTGCCAGCGGGTTACCCCAGGCAGATACGCAGTATTTT.

The chain carries TRBV7-5 and TRBJ2-1; the D call TRBD2 from the table was never checked on the DNA. TRBV7-5 is deemed a pseudogene. This CDR3 is 16 amino acids long. CDR3 loop: CVRSPRLAGGGNEQFF. CDR3 bases: TGTGTCAGAAGCCCCAGACTAGCGGGAGGGGGCAATGAGCAGTTCTTC.